The 9 T cell receptor beta chains in this list originate from one sample, sequenced in a study of PD-1 blockade in classical Hodgkin lymphoma. The method was immunoSEQ multiplex PCR; TCRdb's version includes in-frame clones alone and lacks a portion of them. The sample records approximately 26,000 clones, about four fifths being singletons. Noted time point: cycle 4 day 1 (C4D1), after 6 weeks of nivolumab. There was relapse after autologous stem cell transplantation in every patient, and there was variation in brentuximab vedotin exposure. The sample here was peripheral blood mononuclear cells (PBMCs), taken before the fourth cycle of nivolumab. These receptors were taken from a human donor with classical Hodgkin lymphoma.

This clone was observed a single time. The rearrangement joins TRBV5-1 to TRBJ1-1; D not resolved. There are 13 residues in the CDR3. Per germline, CDR1 SGHRS and CDR2 YFSETQ. V shed 4 bases and J shed 5 bases, with 12 bases lying between them. In DNA form, the CDR3 reads TGCGCCAGCAGCCCGGAGACCTTTACTGAAGCTTTCTTT. Its protein is CASSPETFTEAFF.

The V and J genes are TRBV10-2 and TRBJ2-2, with 8 bases lining up with TRBD2. The CDR3 has 17 amino acids. The germline V gene encodes CDR1 WSHSY and CDR2 SAAADI. The V segment lost 7 bases and the J segment 1 base; nucleotides outside the gene matches: 11. The CDR3 DNA reads as TGCGCCAGCACTTTGGAGTTAGCGGGGTTGAACACCGGGGAGCTGTTTTTT. Translating it yields CASTLELAGLNTGELFF.

A word on this clone: A clone one base away is much larger, so this may be a read error. The rearrangement uses TRBV6-1 and TRBJ1-5; no firm D call. This CDR3 region has 14 residues. The germline CDR1 and CDR2 sequences are MNHNS and SASEGT. In DNA form, the CDR3 reads TGTGCCAACAGTGAAGCGAGTATTAATCAGCCCCAGCATTTT. Its translation: CANSEASINQPQHF.

This chain joins TRBV19 and TRBJ2-3; D gene uncertain. Between the trimmed V and J ends, which lost 3 bases and 0 bases, there was a span of 16 bases. The germline V gene has CDR1 LNHDA and CDR2 SQIVND (reference sequence). This CDR3 has 17 residues. The CDR3 nucleotides read TGTGCCAGTAGTATTCGGAGCCAGATGGGCAGCACAGATACGCAGTATTTT. Protein product: CASSIRSQMGSTDTQYF. Full variable domain (missing parts from reference TRBV19 and TRBJ2-3): DGGITQSPKYLFRKEGQNVTLSCEQNLNHDAMYWYRQDPGQGLRLIYYSQIVNDFQKGDIAEGYSVSREKKESFPLTVTSAQKNPTAFYLCASSIRSQMGSTDTQYFGPGTRLTVL.

V and J are TRBV19 and TRBJ1-2, with TRBD1 identical over 9 bases. Looked up from germline, CDR1 is LNHDA and CDR2 is SQIVND (reference sequence). The V and J ends lost 6 bases and 5 bases, in that order; junction bases with no gene match: 10. The CDR3 loop spans 15 amino acids. The CDR3 nucleotides are TGTGCCAGTAGGATACCCGGGACAGGGAATTATGGCTACACCTTC. Its translation: CASRIPGTGNYGYTF.

V usage is TRBV29-1 and J usage is TRBJ2-5, with a weak D call TRBD2 (5 bases). From germline, CDR1 is SQVTM and CDR2 ANQGSEA. There are 12 residues in the CDR3. Between the trimmed V and J ends, which lost 3 bases and 4 bases, there was a span of 9 bases. CDR3 residues: CSVDLAGETQYF. For the CDR3, the DNA is TGCAGCGTTGACCTAGCCGGAGAGACCCAGTACTTC.

This chain links TRBV5-4 with TRBJ2-1, with unresolved D. This CDR3 spans 16 amino acids. The germline CDR1 and CDR2 sequences are SGHNT and YYREEE (reference sequence). V lost 2 bases and J 7 bases, leaving 19 bases between the germline ends. This chain's CDR3 is CASSLNRAYHGNEQFF. DNA for the CDR3: TGTGCCAGCAGCTTAAACCGGGCCTATCACGGGAATGAGCAGTTCTTC. The entire variable domain, with the rest obtained from reference TRBV5-4 and TRBJ2-1, is as follows: ETGVTQSPTHLIKTRGQQVTLRCSSQSGHNTVSWYQQALGQGPQFIFQYYREEENGRGNFPPRFSGLQFPNYSSELNVNALELDDSALYLCASSLNRAYHGNEQFFGPGTRLTVL.

In regard to this clone: In the same sample, other DNA sequences code for this CDR3. In DNA form, the CDR3 reads TGTGCCAGCAGCACCTCTACCCGCTACGAGCAGTACTTC. Amino acid sequence: CASSTSTRYEQYF. The chain employs TRBV11-2 and TRBJ2-7; D is uncertain. CDR3 size: 13 residues. The germline V gene has CDR1 SGHAT and CDR2 FQNNGV. V was shortened by 5 bases and J by 3 bases, with 11 bases between the two germline ends.

This clone was detected once. This chain connects TRBV28 to TRBJ2-5; TRBD1 matches 7 bases. J gave up 2 bases and V 3 bases, and 9 bases lay outside the gene matches. Germline V gene sequence: CDR1 MDHEN, CDR2 SYDVKM. The CDR3 totals 16 residues. The DNA of the CDR3 is TGTGCCAGCAGTTTCCCCACAGGGGATCCACAAGAGACCCAGTACTTC. The encoded protein is CASSFPTGDPQETQYF.